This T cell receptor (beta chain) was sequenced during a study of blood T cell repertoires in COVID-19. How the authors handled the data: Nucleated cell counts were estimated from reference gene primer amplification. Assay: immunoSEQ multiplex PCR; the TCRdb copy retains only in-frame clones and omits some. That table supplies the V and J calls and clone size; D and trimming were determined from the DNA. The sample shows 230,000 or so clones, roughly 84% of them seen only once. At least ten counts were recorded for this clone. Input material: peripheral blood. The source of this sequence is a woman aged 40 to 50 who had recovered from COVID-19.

In DNA, the CDR3 is TGTGCTCTCGGGACAGGGCACAATGAGCAGTTCTTC. It encodes CALGTGHNEQFF. The rearrangement joins TRBV19 to TRBJ2-1; 9 bases agree with TRBD1. CDR1 and CDR2 from the germline V gene are LNHDA and SQIVND (reference sequence). There are 12 residues in the CDR3.